The clone carrying this TCR beta chain has a count of ten or more. Its specificity is unknown. The trim removed 5 bases at V and 0 bases at J, leaving 6 bases unmatched. Germline loops: CDR1 MNHEY, CDR2 SVGAGI. This CDR3 region has 15 residues. This entry is derived from a study of read filtering for tumor transcriptome and immune sequencing. Study-level information: Mean patient age was approximately 71 years, range about 40 to 85; 16 to 20 male, 14 to 15 female. IR-seq gave about 4.05 to 11 million TCR reads per sample; RNA-seq gave about 80 to 1273.

General study findings and limits: IR-seq and RNA-seq agreed better without single-read clonotypes.

This library used roughly 430 ng RNA and molecular barcoded adaptors spanning alpha/delta and beta/gamma chains. TCRdb ran MiXCR on the reads and lists one entry per CDR3 protein. The table includes 75,000 to 90,000 distinct CDR3 sequences, around 12% detected once. The origin of this receptor is a donor at least 40 years old with multiple myeloma. Sequenced: a population of CD138-negative cells sorted from bone marrow. V gene TRBV6-5 combines with J gene TRBJ1-2, with 7 bases lining up with TRBD1. In DNA, the CDR3 is TGTGCCAGCAGTAGAACAGGGGAGGCTAACTATGGCTACACCTTC. Its translation is CASSRTGEANYGYTF.